A selection of T cell receptor beta chains follows, all from one sample in a study of PD-L1 blockade in urothelial cancer. Libraries were prepared by immunoSEQ multiplex PCR; TCRdb keeps only in-frame clonotypes and omits some of them. The sample yields around 130,000 clones, about 88% seen once. Sequences were derived from PBMCs, sampled around atezolizumab (anti-PD-L1) treatment. The source is a man aged 50 or older with urothelial cancer. The CDR3 runs from the conserved cysteine through the conserved F or W. A D gene is named only where the DNA matches it firmly. Some rows have no size entry. The others give once, few or many, or a class for an expanded clone.

v_call	j_call	clone_size	d_call	cdr3_nt	cdr3_aa
TRBV18	TRBJ1-5	few	.	TGTGCCAGCTCACCAAGACCCGCGCGGGGAGGAAATCAGCCCCAGCATTTT	CASSPRPARGGNQPQHF
TRBV5-4	TRBJ1-1	.	.	TGTGCCAGCAGCGGGTCGGGGAGACAAGAGAACACTGAAGCTTTCTTT	CASSGSGRQENTEAFF
TRBV6-6	TRBJ1-1	.	TRBD1	TGTGCCAGCAGTTATACAGGGGCTGAAGCTTTCTTT	CASSYTGAEAFF
TRBV7-2	TRBJ2-7	medium-sized	.	TGTGCCAGCAGCTTTGCCAGGGACTACGAGCAGTACTTC	CASSFARDYEQYF
TRBV19	TRBJ1-5	.	TRBD1	TGTGCCAGTAGTCCGGGACAGGGGGCCCGGCCAAAGCATTTT	CASSPGQGARPKHF
TRBV28	TRBJ2-7	.	TRBD2	TGTGCCAGCAGTCTTCTAGCGGGAAGTTACGAGCAGTACTTC	CASSLLAGSYEQYF
TRBV6-1	TRBJ2-5	.	.	TGTGCCAGCAGTGAAGGCGGGACCCAGTACTTC	CASSEGGTQYF
TRBV5-1	TRBJ1-1	.	.	TGCGCCAGCAGGGATGGTCAGGGTTCGAACACTGAAGCTTTCTTT	CASRDGQGSNTEAFF
TRBV21-1	TRBJ2-2	.	.	TGTGCCAGCAGCGCACAAGGGAAGGGCAGGGGGCCACCAACAGGCGGGGAGCTGTTTTTT	CASSAQGKGRGPPTGGELFF
TRBV30	TRBJ2-3	.	.	TGTGCCTGGAGTCCTGGAGGGTATAGCACAGATACGCAGTATTTT	CAWSPGGYSTDTQYF
TRBV4-1	TRBJ2-7	.	.	TGCGCCAGCAGCCAAGCCTCTTCCTACGAGCAGTACTTC	CASSQASSYEQYF
TRBV18	TRBJ2-1	.	.	TGTGCCAGCTCACCACTGTCCGGGAAATCTGGCTATGAGCAGTTCTTC	CASSPLSGKSGYEQFF
TRBV5-4	TRBJ2-1	.	TRBD2	TGTGCCAGCAGCTCACGGACTAGCGGGGTGCATGAGCAGTTCTTC	CASSSRTSGVHEQFF
TRBV5-1	TRBJ1-4	once	.	TGCGCCAGCAGCCCGCAGGGAGGGGGTGCTGAAAAACTGTTTTTT	CASSPQGGGAEKLFF
TRBV30	TRBJ1-1	few	.	TGTGCCTGGAGTGTTGTGAGGCTGAACACTGAAGCTTTCTTT	CAWSVVRLNTEAFF
TRBV10-3	TRBJ1-5	.	.	TGTGCCACAGGGCGTGGTAGCAATCAGCCCCAGCATTTT	CATGRGSNQPQHF
TRBV29-1	TRBJ1-5	few	.	TGCAGCGCTCGCTCCGGGGCGGGGAAGCCCCAGCATTTT	CSARSGAGKPQHF
TRBV18	TRBJ1-2	.	.	TGTGCCAGCTCACCGTCCAGGGATGAGTCTGGCTACACCTTC	CASSPSRDESGYTF
TRBV4-1	TRBJ2-3	.	.	TGCGCCAGCAGCCAATCCCGATTTCGGGGGAACACAGATACGCAGTATTTT	CASSQSRFRGNTDTQYF
TRBV18	TRBJ2-7	.	TRBD1	TGTGCCAGCTCAGCCGGGACAGGGGAGTGGACCTACGAGCAGTACTTC	CASSAGTGEWTYEQYF
TRBV7-3	TRBJ2-3	.	.	TGTGCCAGCAGCGGCGCCGAGCGAACTACGCAGTATTTT	CASSGAERTTQYF
TRBV11-2	TRBJ2-7	.	.	TGTGCCAGCAGCTTCATCTCGATCGGGTCACACTACGAGCAGTACTTC	CASSFISIGSHYEQYF
TRBV10-2	TRBJ1-2	once	.	TGCGCCAGCAGTGTAGGTACGGACATCCATGGCTACACCTTC	CASSVGTDIHGYTF
TRBV7-9	TRBJ2-7	.	.	TGTGCCAGCAGCTTAGCCTGGGACAACTCCTACGAGCAGTACTTC	CASSLAWDNSYEQYF
TRBV5-1	TRBJ2-5	once	TRBD1	TGCGCCAGCAGCGCGGGACAGGGGATCCAAGAGACCCAGTACTTC	CASSAGQGIQETQYF
TRBV6-4	TRBJ1-1	.	.	TGTGCCAGCAGTGACGGGGGGGCCGAAGCTTTCTTT	CASSDGGAEAFF
TRBV28	TRBJ1-5	.	.	TGTGCCAGCAGTTTGTCGGGGGGCCGGCAGCCCCAGCATTTT	CASSLSGGRQPQHF
TRBV7-3	TRBJ2-1	.	TRBD2	TGTGCCAGCAGCATATTAGCGGGACCTTACAATGAGCAGTTCTTC	CASSILAGPYNEQFF
TRBV9	TRBJ2-1	.	TRBD2	TGTGCCAGCAGCGGTAGCGGGAGCCACAATGAGCAGTTCTTC	CASSGSGSHNEQFF
TRBV9	TRBJ2-3	.	TRBD2	TGTGCCAGCAGCGACTTCGGTCTAGCGGGAGGAGATACGCAGTATTTT	CASSDFGLAGGDTQYF
TRBV18	TRBJ2-5	.	.	TGTGCCAGCTCACTAGGACTACGAGAGACCCAGTACTTC	CASSLGLRETQYF
TRBV30	TRBJ1-5	.	.	TGTGCCTGGGGCCCGCAGGGCAATCAGCCCCAGCATTTT	CAWGPQGNQPQHF
TRBV7-2	TRBJ2-5	.	.	TGTGCCAGCAGTAGGGGGGGGGCATCGGAGACCCAGTACTTC	CASSRGGASETQYF
TRBV5-6	TRBJ1-4	.	.	TGTGCCAGCAGCTTATATTTTGCAACTAATGAAAAACTGTTTTTT	CASSLYFATNEKLFF
TRBV30	TRBJ2-2	.	.	TGTGCCTGTGACATTCTCACCGGGGAGCTGTTTTTT	CACDILTGELFF
TRBV5-1	TRBJ2-3	.	.	TGCGCCAGCACCCCAGGCGGGACAGATACGCAGTATTTT	CASTPGGTDTQYF
TRBV15	TRBJ1-6	.	.	TGTGCCACCAGCAGAGCTGGCAGGGGAAACTCACCCCTCCACTTT	CATSRAGRGNSPLHF
TRBV7-3	TRBJ1-1	once	TRBD1	TGTGCCAGCAGCTCAGGGGGCACTGAAGCTTTCTTT	CASSSGGTEAFF
TRBV5-5	TRBJ2-2	.	.	TGTGCCAGCAGGCCCTCACAGACGGTCCCCGGGGAGCTGTTTTTT	CASRPSQTVPGELFF
TRBV6-1	TRBJ2-7	.	TRBD1	TGTGCCGGACACATTGACAGGGCAGGCTCCTACGAGCAGTACTTC	CAGHIDRAGSYEQYF
TRBV7-2	TRBJ1-2	.	.	TGTGCCAGCAGCTTTTATGATACAGAATCTAACTATGGCTACACCTTC	CASSFYDTESNYGYTF
TRBV5-1	TRBJ2-6	.	.	TGCGCCAGCAGCTCAGGACAGACCGTAAGCTCTGGGGCCAACGTCCTGACTTTC	CASSSGQTVSSGANVLTF
TRBV5-6	TRBJ2-3	.	TRBD2	TGTGCCAGCAGCTCCAGACTAGCGGGAGCGTGGGGCACAGATACGCAGTATTTT	CASSSRLAGAWGTDTQYF
TRBV30	TRBJ2-3	.	.	TGTGCCTGGAGTGTACGGGGAGATACGCAGTATTTT	CAWSVRGDTQYF
TRBV7-9	TRBJ1-6	.	TRBD1	TGTGCCAGCAGCTCAGATGGGACAGGGGGTTCACCCCTCCACTTT	CASSSDGTGGSPLHF